One sample yielded the 21 T cell receptor beta chains listed below, sequenced in a study of T-cell memory formation after mild COVID-19. TCRdb re-derived calls from the 5' RACE reads in MiXCR, one entry per CDR3 protein. The repertoire holds about 150,000 distinct CDR3 sequences, with 6% as singletons. Sequencing input: PBMCs or a T cell subset sorted from them (not recorded which). These receptors originate from an adult woman who had mild COVID-19 (a few samples of this study predate the infection). Cell type and time point are not known.

V gene TRBV6-5 combines with J gene TRBJ2-1, with TRBD2 matching over 13 bases. The germline gives CDR1 MNHEY, CDR2 SVGAGI. The CDR3 is made up of 18 amino acids. Trimming took 5 bases from V and 9 from J; bases not matched to a gene: 16. CDR3 residues: CASSPYLRTSGRAGEQFF. In nucleotides, the CDR3 is TGTGCCAGCAGTCCTTACTTGAGAACTAGCGGGAGGGCCGGTGAGCAGTTCTTC.

The chain has TRBV7-2 and TRBJ2-1, with TRBD1 matching over 7 bases. The CDR3 loop spans 17 amino acids. CDR1 is SGHTA, CDR2 FQGNSA, per germline. Unmatched junction bases numbered 13, after V lost 3 bases and J lost 5 bases. Here the CDR3 DNA reads TGTGCCAGCAGCTTTGCAGGGGGATCCCCTCCCAACAATGAGCAGTTCTTC. Its protein is CASSFAGGSPPNNEQFF.

This clonotype has ten or more counts. V and J are TRBV7-3 and TRBJ2-3; 9 positions agree with TRBD2. The V segment lost 2 bases and the J segment 14 bases; nucleotides outside the gene matches: 5. CDR1 is SGHTA and CDR2 is FQGTGA in the germline V gene. This CDR3 region has 12 residues. The CDR3 DNA sequence: TGTGCCAGCAGCTTAGGCGGGGGGGGCCTGTATTTT. It specifies CASSLGGGGLYF.

This chain joins TRBV5-1 and TRBJ2-1; 11 positions match TRBD2. Germline V gene data show CDR1 as SGHRS and CDR2 as YFSETQ. This CDR3 region has 15 residues. The trim removed 4 bases at V and 9 bases at J, leaving 9 bases unmatched. The CDR3 loop reads CASSPRLAGSGEQFF. The CDR3 DNA sequence: TGCGCCAGCAGCCCTAGACTAGCGGGATCAGGTGAGCAGTTCTTC. Using reference TRBV5-1 and TRBJ2-1 for the parts outside the CDR3, the full variable domain is KAGVTQTPRYLIKTRGQQVTLSCSPISGHRSVSWYQQTPGQGLQFLFEYFSETQRNKGNFPGRFSGRQFSNSRSEMNVSTLELGDSALYLCASSPRLAGSGEQFFGPGTRLTVL.

This sequence joins TRBV3-1 and TRBJ2-7; TRBD2 might be the D (6 bases). The V end lost 2 bases, the J end lost 3 bases, and 20 bases lay between the germline ends. The germline V gene has CDR1 LGHDT and CDR2 YNNKEL (reference sequence). The CDR3 runs 17 residues. CDR3 DNA sequence: TGTGCCAGCAGCCAATCCCAGACTCGGCTAGCGAACTACGAGCAGTACTTC. The encoded protein is CASSQSQTRLANYEQYF.

The chain is built from TRBV24-1 and TRBJ2-7, with D uncertain. CDR3 length: 13 amino acids. Germline V gives CDR1 KGHDR, CDR2 SFDVKD. Trimming removed 4 bases from V and 0 bases from J, with 6 bases in between. CDR3 region: CATSDSSSYEQYF. CDR3 in DNA: TGTGCCACCAGTGACTCGAGCTCCTACGAGCAGTACTTC.

There are a few counts of this clonotype. The chain links TRBV10-3 to TRBJ2-7, with D perhaps TRBD2 (6 bases). This CDR3 is 17 amino acids long. Trimming cost V 4 bases and J 0 bases, with 19 bases left between them. Germline V gives CDR1 ENHRY, CDR2 SYGVKD. The CDR3 sequence is CAISASQDSAGSYEQYF. DNA for the CDR3: TGTGCCATCAGTGCGAGCCAGGACTCAGCGGGCTCCTACGAGCAGTACTTC.

This clonotype was counted at least ten times. The genes are TRBV12-3 or TRBV12-4 and TRBJ2-6, with 10 bases that match TRBD1. V was pared by 2 bases and J by 0 bases, with 7 bases of the junction left unmatched. The length of the CDR3 is 19 residues. The chain's CDR3 is CASSLWGDRGSSGANVLTF. CDR3 coding DNA: TGTGCCAGCAGTTTATGGGGGGACAGGGGCTCCTCTGGGGCCAACGTCCTGACTTTC.

Ten or more counts support this clonotype. The chain couples TRBV7-8 to TRBJ2-2; a weak D match, TRBD2 (6 bases). The germline CDR1 and CDR2 sequences are SGHVS and FQNEAQ. Trimming shortened V by 5 bases and J by 2 bases, and 15 bases separated the two germline ends. The CDR3 has 16 residues. CDR3 amino acids: CASSTLPGLNTGELFF. CDR3 coding DNA: TGTGCCAGCAGCACGTTACCGGGACTTAACACCGGGGAGCTGTTTTTT.

The gene calls are TRBV7-3 and TRBJ1-6; D might be TRBD1 (6 bases). Trimming stripped 6 bases from V and 5 bases from J, with 14 bases between. Germline V gene sequence: CDR1 SGHTA, CDR2 FQGTGA. The CDR3 has 15 amino acids. The CDR3 DNA is TGTGCCAGCAGTCGCTCAACAGGGAATAATTCACCCCTCCACTTT. Amino acids: CASSRSTGNNSPLHF.

The chain combines TRBV7-9 with TRBJ2-3; no definite D call. Deletions cut 5 bases from V and 1 base from J, with 10 bases between. Germline values: CDR1 SEHNR, CDR2 FQNEAQ (reference sequence). The CDR3 sequence is 14 residues long. CDR3 in amino acids: CASSRQTGTDTQYF. The CDR3 DNA sequence: TGTGCCAGCAGCAGGCAAACCGGCACAGATACGCAGTATTTT.

This clonotype has a count of ten or more. The chain employs TRBV7-2 and TRBJ1-1, with 8 nucleotides matching TRBD1. Germline assignment: CDR1 SGHTA and CDR2 FQGNSA. V shed 5 bases and J 8 bases; nucleotides not matched to a gene: 7. This CDR3 contains 13 residues. The CDR3 protein is CASSQMDRAEAFF. CDR3 bases: TGTGCCAGCAGCCAAATGGACAGGGCAGAAGCTTTCTTT.

This clonotype was seen many times. This sequence joins TRBV5-1 and TRBJ2-3; the D is unclear. Trimming took off 0 bases at V and 0 bases at J, with 17 bases between the two ends. The CDR3 has 18 residues. Germline-derived CDR1 and CDR2 are SGHRS and YFSETQ. CDR3 DNA: TGCGCCAGCAGCTTGGGGGAATTTGGCGGCTCTAGCACAGATACGCAGTATTTT. Translated: CASSLGEFGGSSTDTQYF.

This clonotype was counted ten times or more. The J gene is TRBJ2-3, the V gene TRBV12-5; TRBD1 is a possible D gene (5 bases). The germline V and J ends were trimmed by 6 bases and 1 base, with 17 bases remaining between them. CDR1 and CDR2 from the germline V gene are LGHNT and FRNRAP. The CDR3 contains 16 residues. The CDR3 DNA is TGTGCTAGTGGACCAGGAACCCTAGGGGGCACAGATACGCAGTATTTT. Its protein product is CASGPGTLGGTDTQYF.

This clonotype was counted a few times. The chain couples TRBV29-1 to TRBJ2-7; D not certain. This CDR3 comprises 13 residues. Germline V gene lookup returns CDR1 SQVTM and CDR2 ANQGSEA. V was shortened by 4 bases and J by 1 base, with 11 bases between the two germline ends. The CDR3 region has the DNA TGCAGCGTTGGTTCGCGTCTATCCTACGAGCAGTACTTC. As protein: CSVGSRLSYEQYF.

This clonotype was detected many times. This sequence joins TRBV12-3 or TRBV12-4 and TRBJ1-4, with D hard to call. The CDR3 runs to 12 residues. Between the trimmed V and J ends, which lost 2 bases and 7 bases, there was a span of 5 bases. The CDR3 bases are TGTGCCAGCAGTTTATCGGCTGAAAAACTGTTTTTT. This gives the protein CASSLSAEKLFF.

The V call is TRBV27, the J call TRBJ2-7; no clear D gene. Germline V gene sequence: CDR1 MNHEY, CDR2 SMNVEV (reference sequence). Trimming removed 3 bases at V and 6 bases at J, with 6 bases between. This CDR3 is 11 amino acids long. CDR3 protein: CASSFLGEQYF. CDR3 DNA sequence: TGTGCCAGCAGTTTTTTGGGCGAGCAGTACTTC.

This clonotype appeared a few times. V is TRBV19 and J is TRBJ1-1; TRBD1 matches 8 bases. The trim removed 6 bases at V and 8 bases at J, leaving 2 bases unmatched. Looked up from germline, CDR1 is LNHDA and CDR2 is SQIVND (reference sequence). The CDR3 sequence is 11 residues long. CDR3 sequence (DNA): TGTGCCAGTAGGGGACAGGTCGAAGCTTTCTTT. Residues: CASRGQVEAFF.

This clonotype came up a few times. J is TRBJ1-2 and V is TRBV27; no firm D call. Trimming cost V 6 bases and J 4 bases, with 12 bases left between them. The CDR3 length is 13 residues. Germline V gene sequence: CDR1 MNHEY, CDR2 SMNVEV (reference sequence). For the CDR3, the DNA is TGTGCCAGCAGACCCCAGGACCCCTATGGCTACACCTTC. Its protein is CASRPQDPYGYTF.

This clonotype was counted many times. The chain links TRBV24-1 to TRBJ2-3, with 7 bases that match TRBD1. The CDR3 has 15 residues. V gave up 3 bases and J gave up 2 bases; unmatched junction bases: 4. Germline V gives CDR1 KGHDR, CDR2 SFDVKD. The CDR3 reads CATSDRDRATDTQYF. The CDR3 DNA reads TGTGCCACCAGTGATAGGGACAGAGCCACAGATACGCAGTATTTT.

V usage is TRBV20-1 and J usage is TRBJ2-1; 9 bases are shared with TRBD1. The J segment lost 1 base and the V segment lost 3 bases, leaving 7 bases of the junction unmatched. This CDR3 has 16 amino acids. Germline CDR1 and CDR2: DFQATT and SNEGSKA (reference sequence). In nucleotides, the CDR3 is TGCAGTGCTAGCCGAACAGGGGGCACGTCCTACAATGAGCAGTTCTTC. Encoded protein: CSASRTGGTSYNEQFF.